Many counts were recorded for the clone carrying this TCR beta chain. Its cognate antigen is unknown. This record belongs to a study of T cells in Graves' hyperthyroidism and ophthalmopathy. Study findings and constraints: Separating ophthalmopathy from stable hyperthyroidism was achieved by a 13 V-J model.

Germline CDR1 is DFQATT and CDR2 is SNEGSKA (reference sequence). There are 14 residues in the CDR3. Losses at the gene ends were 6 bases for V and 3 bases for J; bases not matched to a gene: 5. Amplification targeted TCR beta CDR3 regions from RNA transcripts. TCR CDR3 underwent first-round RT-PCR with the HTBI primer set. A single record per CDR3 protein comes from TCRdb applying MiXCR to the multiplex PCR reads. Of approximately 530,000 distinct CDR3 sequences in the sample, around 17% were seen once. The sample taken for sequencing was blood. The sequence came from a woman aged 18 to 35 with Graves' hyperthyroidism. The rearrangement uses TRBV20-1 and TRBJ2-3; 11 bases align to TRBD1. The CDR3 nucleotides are TGCAGTGCCGCGGGACAGGGGGTAACAGATACGCAGTATTTT. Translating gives CSAAGQGVTDTQYF.